These 24 T cell receptor beta chains originate from one sample sequenced in a study of beta chain features in type 1 diabetes. General observations from the study: TCRB CDR3 length was moderately but significantly reduced in all four CD4+ subsets of Type 1 diabetes patients.

TCRB transcripts that were expressed got sequenced, as all of the isolated RNA had been reverse transcribed. The repertoire was sequenced with immunoSEQ multiplex PCR; TCRdb's copy has only in-frame clones and lacks some. The table shows under 350,000 clones, with roughly 13% occurring only once. The antigens these receptors bind are not known. Sequencing input: naive CD4+ T cells from blood. Receptor source: a man aged 25-45 years with type 1 diabetes.

This clone was found a few times. The genes are TRBV11-2 and TRBJ2-2; D not resolved. This CDR3 is 13 amino acids long. V gave up 2 bases and J gave up 3 bases, with 4 bases separating them. CDR1 and CDR2 (germline): SGHAT, FQNNGV. CDR3 coding DNA: TGTGCCAGCAGCTTATCTTACACCGGGGAGCTGTTTTTT. Translation gives CASSLSYTGELFF.

This clone was seen a few times. The CDR3 DNA sequence: TGTGCCAGCAGTTCCTGGACTAGTTTTACCGGGGAGCTGTTTTTT. Translated: CASSSWTSFTGELFF. The chain uses TRBV27 and TRBJ2-2; 7 bases are a match to TRBD2. Trimming removed 4 bases from V and 5 bases from J; junction bases left unmatched: 7. From germline, CDR1 is MNHEY and CDR2 SMNVEV (reference sequence). CDR3 length: 15 residues.

The chain is built from TRBV4-3 and TRBJ2-7; D is perhaps TRBD2 (5 bases). Per the germline V gene, CDR1 is LGHNA and CDR2 is YSLEER. V gave up 4 bases and J gave up 3 bases, with 10 bases separating them. The CDR3 loop spans 13 amino acids. The DNA of the CDR3 is TGCGCCAGCAGCCCGCGAGGGAACTACGAGCAGTACTTC. Its translation is CASSPRGNYEQYF.

The rearrangement links TRBV6-5 to TRBJ2-6, with 7 nucleotides matching TRBD1. The V gene end was trimmed by 0 bases and the J gene end by 4 bases; junction bases not matched to a gene: 3. This CDR3 contains 16 residues. Germline assignment: CDR1 MNHEY and CDR2 SVGAGI. CDR3 nucleotides: TGTGCCAGCAGTTACTCGAGGGGGCTCGGGGCCAACGTCCTGACTTTC. Translating gives CASSYSRGLGANVLTF.

The chain combines TRBV19 with TRBJ2-1; 12 positions match TRBD1. The V segment lost 6 bases and the J segment 7 bases; nucleotides outside the gene matches: 7. Germline lookup yields CDR1 LNHDA and CDR2 SQIVND (reference sequence). CDR3 length: 15 residues. The CDR3 protein is CASSMGDRGLNEQFF. CDR3 bases: TGTGCCAGTAGCATGGGGGACAGGGGGCTGAATGAGCAGTTCTTC.

The chain carries TRBV19 and TRBJ1-2; 7 bases align to TRBD1. The CDR3 covers 13 residues. The germline CDR1 and CDR2 sequences are LNHDA and SQIVND (reference sequence). The J segment lost 6 bases and the V segment lost 7 bases, leaving 8 bases of the junction unmatched. In DNA form, the CDR3 reads TGTGCCAGTAAGGTGCAGGGGGGTGATGGCTACACCTTC. Translation gives CASKVQGGDGYTF.

This clone was seen only a few times. The chain has TRBV5-6 and TRBJ1-1; 7 bases are shared with TRBD1. V dropped 2 bases and J dropped 8; count of bases not matched to a gene: 9. CDR1 and CDR2 from the germline V gene are SGHDT and YYEEEE. The CDR3 loop spans 14 amino acids. CDR3 in DNA: TGTGCCAGCAGCTTAGGACAGGCGCCGGTGGAAGCTTTCTTT. This gives the protein CASSLGQAPVEAFF.

The chain employs TRBV25-1 and TRBJ2-5; TRBD1 aligns across 7 bases. The J call may be mistaken, given a closer DNA end match to TRBJ2-7. CDR3 length equals 14 residues. The germline V gene has CDR1 MGHDK and CDR2 SYGVNS. The CDR3 coding sequence is TGTGCCAGCAGTGCGACAGGGAACTCTTACGAGCAGTACTTC. This encodes CASSATGNSYEQYF.

This rearrangement joins TRBV6-5 to TRBJ2-4; a weak D match, TRBD1 (6 bases). CDR1 and CDR2 from the germline V gene are MNHEY and SVGAGI. The V and J ends lost 7 bases and 4 bases respectively, with 8 bases between them. The CDR3 length is 12 residues. The CDR3 reads CASTGTKNIQYF. The CDR3 DNA is TGTGCCAGCACAGGGACAAAAAACATTCAGTACTTC.

The V call is TRBV18, the J call TRBJ1-1; maybe TRBD1 (6 bases). The CDR3 has 15 residues. Trimming left V 6 bases short and J 1 base short, with 15 bases between. Per germline, CDR1 KGHSH and CDR2 LQKENI. CDR3 bases: TGTGCCAGCTCCGACAGGATAGTCAGGAACACTGAAGCTTTCTTT. Its protein is CASSDRIVRNTEAFF. Together with reference TRBV18 and TRBJ1-1, the CDR3 gives the full variable domain: NAGVMQNPRHLVRRRGQEARLRCSPMKGHSHVYWYRQLPEEGLKFMVYLQKENIIDESGMPKERFSAEFPKEGPSILRIQQVVRGDSAAYFCASSDRIVRNTEAFFGQGTRLTVV.

The sample holds a few counts of this clone. This rearrangement joins TRBV25-1 to TRBJ1-4; no clear D. V shed 4 bases and J shed 8 bases, with 11 bases lying between them. The CDR3 loop spans 13 amino acids. Germline-derived CDR1 and CDR2 are MGHDK and SYGVNS. The CDR3 DNA is TGTGCCAGCAGTGTATTAGAGGGAGAAAAACTGTTTTTT. Amino acids: CASSVLEGEKLFF.

This clone came up a few times. This chain connects TRBV5-1 to TRBJ1-1; tentatively, D is TRBD1 (5 bases). The germline CDR1 and CDR2 sequences are SGHRS and YFSETQ. The length of the CDR3 is 14 residues. V lost 3 bases and J lost 4, with 13 bases in between. CDR3 DNA: TGCGCCAGCAGCTGGCGGGGCCAGGGCACTGAAGCTTTCTTT. Its translation: CASSWRGQGTEAFF.

This clone occurred a few times. This chain connects TRBV18 to TRBJ1-4; D gene uncertain. V was clipped by 3 bases and J by 0 bases, with 11 bases between them. CDR3 length: 16 residues. Germline V gene sequence: CDR1 KGHSH, CDR2 LQKENI. CDR3 in DNA: TGTGCCAGCTCACCGGGCGAGAGATCAACTAATGAAAAACTGTTTTTT. This sequence encodes CASSPGERSTNEKLFF.

The CDR3 region is CASSASGSQQETQYF. The DNA of the CDR3 is TGTGCCAGCAGCGCCTCCGGGTCCCAACAAGAGACCCAGTACTTC. This chain links TRBV9 with TRBJ2-5, with D hard to call. V gave up 3 bases and J gave up 2 bases, with 14 bases separating them. The CDR3 is 15 amino acids. The germline CDR1 and CDR2 sequences are SGDLS and YYNGEE.

The chain employs TRBV7-9 and TRBJ1-1; D gene ambiguous. The germline V gene has CDR1 SEHNR and CDR2 FQNEAQ (reference sequence). Trimming shortened V by 2 bases and J by 3 bases, and 7 bases separated the two germline ends. This CDR3 is 13 amino acids long. Written as DNA, the CDR3 is TGTGCCAGCAGCTTATTCGGTGACACTGAAGCTTTCTTT. Protein: CASSLFGDTEAFF. Combining the CDR3 with reference TRBV7-9 and TRBJ1-1 gives the whole variable domain DTGVSQNPRHKITKRGQNVTFRCDPISEHNRLYWYRQTLGQGPEFLTYFQNEAQLEKSRLLSDRFSAERPKGSFSTLEIQRTEQGDSAMYLCASSLFGDTEAFFGQGTRLTVV.

This clone was seen a handful of times. The rearrangement links TRBV2 to TRBJ2-7; D perhaps matches TRBD1 (6 bases). Trimming pared 7 bases from V and 6 bases from J, leaving 25 bases between. This CDR3 has 16 residues. Germline CDR1 is SNHLY and CDR2 is FYNNEI. CDR3 in amino acids: CASTRRQTGRQLEQYF. The CDR3 nucleotides are TGTGCCAGCACCCGTAGACAGACAGGTCGACAGCTCGAGCAGTACTTC.

This clone was recorded a few times. The V call is TRBV4-2, the J call TRBJ2-3, with 8 bases fitting TRBD2. V lost 5 bases and J lost 8; bases outside the gene matches: 15. The CDR3 length is 16 residues. CDR1 LGHNA and CDR2 YNFKEQ come from the germline V gene. CDR3 sequence (DNA): TGTGCCAGCAGCTTCGGGGGGGCTGCGGCCGCGGGTACGCAGTATTTT. This encodes CASSFGGAAAAGTQYF.

V and J are TRBV2 and TRBJ1-5; possible D gene TRBD1, 5 bases. Germline CDR1 is SNHLY and CDR2 is FYNNEI. The CDR3 extends over 12 amino acids. Between the trimmed V and J ends, which lost 7 bases and 3 bases, there was a span of 7 bases. This CDR3 reads CASMDTNQPQHF. The CDR3 DNA sequence: TGTGCCAGCATGGACACCAATCAGCCCCAGCATTTT.

The table lists this clone with a few counts. The chain couples TRBV28 to TRBJ2-7; D possibly corresponds to TRBD2 (7 bases). The CDR3 consists of 14 residues. Trimming pared 6 bases from V and 2 bases from J, leaving 14 bases between. Germline assignment: CDR1 MDHEN and CDR2 SYDVKM. The CDR3 protein is CASRMGGPTYEQYF. DNA for the CDR3: TGTGCCAGCAGGATGGGGGGGCCCACCTACGAGCAGTACTTC.

The chain carries TRBV14 and TRBJ2-4; TRBD1 is a possible D gene (7 bases). Trimming stripped 0 bases from V and 9 bases from J, with 12 bases between. Germline CDR1 reads SGHDN; CDR2 reads FVKESK. The CDR3 extends over 14 amino acids. The DNA of the CDR3 is TGTGCCAGCAGCCAAGAATCCAGGGGGGTCATTCAGTACTTC. Translating gives CASSQESRGVIQYF.

The chain recombines TRBV4-1 with TRBJ2-1; maybe TRBD1 (5 bases). Trimming pared 3 bases from V and 12 bases from J, leaving 15 bases between. This CDR3 contains 13 residues. The germline gives CDR1 MGHRA, CDR2 YSYEKL. CDR3 nucleotide sequence: TGCGCCAGCAGCCAGGACAATAGCTGGCGGCAGTTCTTC. Protein sequence: CASSQDNSWRQFF.

This clone was seen only a few times. The chain uses TRBV7-2 and TRBJ2-1; TRBD2 matches at 13 bases. Per germline, CDR1 SGHTA and CDR2 FQGNSA. Losses at the gene ends were 5 bases for V and 5 bases for J; bases not matched to a gene: 3. The CDR3 contains 15 residues. The chain's CDR3 is CASSPGLAGHNEQFF. In nucleotides, the CDR3 is TGTGCCAGCAGCCCGGGACTAGCGGGGCACAATGAGCAGTTCTTC.

This clone was observed a handful of times. This chain connects TRBV23-1 to TRBJ2-7; D not certain. TRBV23-1 is designated an ORF whose function remains uncertain. There are 14 residues in the CDR3. V lost 0 bases, J lost 1 base, and 7 bases lay in between. In nucleotides, the CDR3 is TGCGCCAGCAGTCAATCGTGGCAGTCCTACGAGCAGTACTTC. It yields the protein CASSQSWQSYEQYF.

This clone has just a few counts. The chain has TRBV19 and TRBJ2-3; D gene uncertain. The V gene lost 7 bases and the J gene lost 6 bases, with 14 bases spanning the gap. This CDR3 has 13 amino acids. The germline CDR1 and CDR2 sequences are LNHDA and SQIVND (reference sequence). CDR3 region: CASMFGLGDTQYF. CDR3 in DNA: TGTGCCAGTATGTTTGGGTTGGGCGATACGCAGTATTTT.